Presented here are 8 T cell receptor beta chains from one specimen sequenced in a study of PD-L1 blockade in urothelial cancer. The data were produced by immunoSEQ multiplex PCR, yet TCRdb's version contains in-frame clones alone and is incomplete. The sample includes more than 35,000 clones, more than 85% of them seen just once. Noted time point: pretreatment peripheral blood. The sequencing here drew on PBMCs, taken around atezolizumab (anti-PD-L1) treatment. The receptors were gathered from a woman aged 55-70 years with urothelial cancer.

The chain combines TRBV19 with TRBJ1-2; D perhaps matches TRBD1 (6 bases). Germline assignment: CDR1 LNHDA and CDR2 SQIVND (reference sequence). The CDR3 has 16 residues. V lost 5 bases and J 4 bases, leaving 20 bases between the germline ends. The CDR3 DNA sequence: TGTGCCAGTAGTCGGATACCCATCACAGGGATCTATGGCTACACCTTC. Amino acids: CASSRIPITGIYGYTF. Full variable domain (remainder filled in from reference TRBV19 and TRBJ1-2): DGGITQSPKYLFRKEGQNVTLSCEQNLNHDAMYWYRQDPGQGLRLIYYSQIVNDFQKGDIAEGYSVSREKKESFPLTVTSAQKNPTAFYLCASSRIPITGIYGYTFGSGTRLTVV.

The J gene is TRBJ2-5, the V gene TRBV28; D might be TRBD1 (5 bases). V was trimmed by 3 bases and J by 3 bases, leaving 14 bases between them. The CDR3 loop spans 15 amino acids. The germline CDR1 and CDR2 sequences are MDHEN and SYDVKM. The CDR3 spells CASSFPGFSEETQYF. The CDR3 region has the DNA TGTGCCAGCAGTTTCCCAGGGTTTTCAGAAGAGACCCAGTACTTC.

This CDR3 is CASSSTGAEQYF. As DNA, the CDR3 is TGTGCCAGCAGTTCTACAGGGGCCGAGCAGTACTTC. This chain connects TRBV6-6 to TRBJ2-7, with 7 bases that match TRBD1. The trim removed 4 bases at V and 6 bases at J, leaving 3 bases unmatched. CDR1 and CDR2 (germline): MNHNY, SVGAGI (reference sequence). The CDR3 spans 12 residues.

DNA for the CDR3: TGTGCCAGTAGTAGTAGCGGGAGCTCCTACGAGCAGTACTTC. Protein product: CASSSSGSSYEQYF. V and J are TRBV19 and TRBJ2-7, with TRBD2 matching over 9 bases. This CDR3 is built from 14 residues. Germline lookup yields CDR1 LNHDA and CDR2 SQIVND (reference sequence). Trimming cost V 4 bases and J 0 bases; bases outside gene matches: 1.

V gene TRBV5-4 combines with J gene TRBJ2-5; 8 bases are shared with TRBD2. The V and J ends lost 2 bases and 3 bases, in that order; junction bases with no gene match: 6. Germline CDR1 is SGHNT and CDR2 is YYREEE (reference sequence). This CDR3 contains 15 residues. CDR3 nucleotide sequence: TGTGCCAGCAGCTTTCTTACTAGCGGTAAAGAGACCCAGTACTTC. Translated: CASSFLTSGKETQYF.

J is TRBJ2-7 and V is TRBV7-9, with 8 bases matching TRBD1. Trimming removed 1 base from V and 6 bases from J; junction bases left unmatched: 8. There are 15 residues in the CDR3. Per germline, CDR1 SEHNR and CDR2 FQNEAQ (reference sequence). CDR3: CASSLVGAGGREQYF. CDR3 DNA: TGTGCCAGCAGCTTAGTTGGGGCAGGGGGCCGCGAGCAGTACTTC.

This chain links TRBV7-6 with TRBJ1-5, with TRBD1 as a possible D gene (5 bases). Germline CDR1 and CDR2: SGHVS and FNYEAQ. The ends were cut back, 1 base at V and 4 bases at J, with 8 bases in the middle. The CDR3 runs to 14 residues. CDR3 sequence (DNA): TGTGCCAGCAGCTTAGAACGGGGGAATCAGCCCCAGCATTTT. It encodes CASSLERGNQPQHF.

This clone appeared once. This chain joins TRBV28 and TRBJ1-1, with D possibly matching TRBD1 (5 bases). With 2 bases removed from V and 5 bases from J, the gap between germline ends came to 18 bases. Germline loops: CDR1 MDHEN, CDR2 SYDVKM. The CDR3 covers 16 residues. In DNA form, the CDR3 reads TGTGCCAGCAGTTTAAGCCCTTCACTGGAGGGGACTGAAGCTTTCTTT. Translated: CASSLSPSLEGTEAFF.